One sample yielded the 12 T cell receptor beta chains listed below, sequenced in a study of human T cells and chemical hapten exposure (dated by TCRdb to the early 2020s). Libraries were made using RACE. Sequencer: NextSeq 500. Using fastp at Q25 and MiXCR, TCRdb reprocessed the public reads and kept productive beta chains. When rows share a CDR3 protein, they turn into one entry using the most common DNA and genes. Present in this sample are 40,000 to 65,000 distinct CDR3 sequences, approximately 9.9% of which were seen just once. The ten biggest clones cover about 1.8% of the sample. What this sample's time point label stands for: patch test 1, 2 weeks after DPC sensitization. The label giving this sample's treatment or condition can be read as: therapeutic diphenylcyclopropenone sensitization with weekly scalp DPC. Total RNA was extracted from unfractionated whole blood collected in Tempus Blood RNA tubes.

The sample consisted of whole blood, taken in connection with sensitization to the hapten diphenylcyclopropenone (DPC). The receptors derive from a woman aged 40 to 50 with alopecia areata. Some clones in this sample may be carry-over from other donors' samples.

This clonotype was observed once. CDR3 sequence (DNA): TGTGCCAGCAGAAAGGACAGGGGGAGCACTGAAGCTTTCTTT. Translation gives CASRKDRGSTEAFF. This chain uses TRBV6-5 with TRBJ1-1, with 10 bases lining up with TRBD1. The CDR3 is made up of 14 amino acids. The V segment lost 6 bases and the J segment 4 bases; nucleotides outside the gene matches: 5. Germline-derived CDR1 and CDR2 are MNHEY and SVGAGI.

This clonotype was seen ten or more times. The V call is TRBV28, the J call TRBJ2-3; 9 bases are a match to TRBD2. Germline V lookup: CDR1 MDHEN, CDR2 SYDVKM. The CDR3 loop spans 16 amino acids. V lost 5 bases, J lost 3 bases, and 9 bases stayed unmatched. CDR3 sequence (DNA): TGTGCCAGCAGTCAACATAGCGGGAGCATGACAGATACGCAGTATTTT. Its protein is CASSQHSGSMTDTQYF.

The J gene is TRBJ2-5, the V gene TRBV12-3 or TRBV12-4; 7 bases are a match to TRBD2. Trimming took 6 bases from V and 5 from J; bases not matched to a gene: 12. This CDR3 spans 15 amino acids. In DNA form, the CDR3 reads TGTGCCAGCAGCAGCCGGACTAGTGGGGGTGAGACCCAGTACTTC. As protein: CASSSRTSGGETQYF.

This clonotype was recorded at least ten times. The rearrangement links TRBV2 to TRBJ1-5; 7 bases align to TRBD1. V lost 7 bases and J lost 1; bases outside the gene matches: 10. The CDR3 runs to 16 residues. The germline V gene has CDR1 SNHLY and CDR2 FYNNEI. The DNA of the CDR3 is TGTGCCAGCACCGAACGGACAGGCGGAAGCAATCAGCCCCAGCATTTT. It yields the protein CASTERTGGSNQPQHF.

This chain connects TRBV4-1 to TRBJ1-1; unclear D gene. The CDR3 is made up of 16 amino acids. Trimming removed 0 bases at V and 6 bases at J, with 17 bases between. The V gene's germline CDR1 is MGHRA and CDR2 YSYEKL. CDR3 residues: CASSQDDNLGWAEAFF. The CDR3 coding sequence is TGCGCCAGCAGCCAAGATGATAATTTGGGTTGGGCTGAAGCTTTCTTT.

As to this clonotype: One end of the junction fails to match germline, which may point to a read error. The chain joins TRBV12-3 or TRBV12-4 to TRBJ2-3, with 9 bases aligning to TRBD2. CDR3 length: 16 residues. CDR3 sequence: CASSPQGRGGTDTQYF. CDR3 nucleotide sequence: TGTGCCAGCAGTCCCCAGGGGCGGGGGGGCACGGATACGCAGTATTTT.

This clonotype occurred a few times. The rearrangement joins TRBV20-1 to TRBJ2-1, with 11 bases identical to TRBD2. The CDR3 sequence is 15 residues long. Trimming cost V 3 bases and J 7 bases; bases outside gene matches: 8. Germline values: CDR1 DFQATT, CDR2 SNEGSKA (reference sequence). The CDR3 region is CSASSLAGGWNEQFF. The CDR3 region has the DNA TGCAGTGCTAGTAGTCTAGCGGGAGGTTGGAATGAGCAGTTCTTC.

This sequence joins TRBV12-3 or TRBV12-4 and TRBJ2-5; 9 nucleotides align to TRBD1. This CDR3 has 15 residues. V lost 1 base and J lost 2; bases outside the gene matches: 2. CDR3 bases: TGTGCCAGCAGTTTAGGGGGGACAGGGCAAGAGACCCAGTACTTC. Translated, it gives CASSLGGTGQETQYF.

About this clonotype: The junction does not match germline at one end; this may be a read error. V is TRBV7-7 and J is TRBJ2-1; weak D call: TRBD2 (5 bases). The CDR3 is 14 residues long. From germline, CDR1 is SSHAT and CDR2 FNYEAQ (reference sequence). The CDR3 sequence: CASSLSGDYNEQFF. As DNA, the CDR3 is TGTGCTAGCAGCTTGTCCGGGGATTACAATGAGCAGTTCTTC.

This clonotype was counted many times. This sequence joins TRBV27 and TRBJ2-7; TRBD1 matches at 9 bases. With 3 bases clipped from V and 1 base from J, the junction kept 7 bases outside the gene matches. The germline CDR1 and CDR2 sequences are MNHEY and SMNVEV (reference sequence). This CDR3 has 16 residues. The CDR3 here is CASSFSGTGTSYEQYF. CDR3 DNA sequence: TGTGCCAGCAGTTTTTCTGGGACAGGGACTTCCTACGAGCAGTACTTC.

Written as DNA, the CDR3 is TGCGCCAGCAGTGGGACCGGGACAGGGGATTCACCCCTCCACTTT. Protein: CASSGTGTGDSPLHF. The chain carries TRBV10-2 and TRBJ1-6; 10 bases fit TRBD1. The trim removed 4 bases at V and 8 bases at J, leaving 5 bases unmatched. In germline, CDR1 is WSHSY, CDR2 SAAADI. The CDR3 is made up of 15 amino acids.

This clonotype was recorded a few times. The V call is TRBV29-1, the J call TRBJ2-4; D is ambiguous. The germline gives CDR1 SQVTM, CDR2 ANQGSEA. There are 14 residues in the CDR3. Trimming removed 5 bases from V and 0 bases from J, with 11 bases in between. DNA of the CDR3: TGCAGCGTTAATTGGGGTTTAGCCAAAAACATTCAGTACTTC. Translated: CSVNWGLAKNIQYF. The variable domain in full, with the rest retrieved from reference TRBV29-1 and TRBJ2-4, is SAVISQKPSRDICQRGTSLTIQCQVDSQVTMMFWYRQQPGQSLTLIATANQGSEATYESGFVIDKFPISRPNLTFSTLTVSNMSPEDSSIYLCSVNWGLAKNIQYFGAGTRLSVL.